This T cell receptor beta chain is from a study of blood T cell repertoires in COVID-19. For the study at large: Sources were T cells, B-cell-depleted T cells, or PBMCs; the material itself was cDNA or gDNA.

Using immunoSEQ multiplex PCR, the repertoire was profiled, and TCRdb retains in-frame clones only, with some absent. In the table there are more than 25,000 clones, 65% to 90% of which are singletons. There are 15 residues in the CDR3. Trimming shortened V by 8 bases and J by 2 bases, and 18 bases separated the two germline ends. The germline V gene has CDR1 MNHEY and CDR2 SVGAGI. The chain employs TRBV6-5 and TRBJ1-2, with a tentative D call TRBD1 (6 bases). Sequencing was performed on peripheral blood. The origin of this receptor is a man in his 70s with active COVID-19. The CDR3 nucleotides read TGTGCCAGCCGGGACATCTTTACCGGAAACTATGGCTACACCTTC. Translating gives CASRDIFTGNYGYTF.